This T cell receptor beta chain was obtained from a study of early T cells in non-severe SARS-CoV-2 infection. The protocol attached unique molecular identifiers to individual cDNA molecules. TCRdb fed the 5' RACE reads into MiXCR, producing one record per CDR3 protein. The data contain 100,000 to 150,000 distinct CDR3 sequences, 14% to 15% of them seen just once; the ten biggest clones take up less than 25%. Germline V gene sequence: CDR1 MNHEY, CDR2 SMNVEV (reference sequence). The V segment lost 4 bases and the J segment 1 base; nucleotides outside the gene matches: 3. There are 14 residues in the CDR3. This clonotype was counted at least ten times.

The sample consisted of whole blood. The rearrangement links TRBV27 to TRBJ2-5; 7 bases fit TRBD1. The source of this sequence is an adult who was a healthcare worker with PCR-confirmed SARS-CoV-2 infection or an uninfected control (not recorded which). CDR3 nucleotide sequence: TGTGCCAGCAGTTCTAGACAGGGCCAAGAGACCCAGTACTTC. It translates to CASSSRQGQETQYF.